The 19 T cell receptor beta chains below were found in one sample sequenced in a study of shared clonotypes between healthy human individuals. Libraries were prepared by immunoSEQ multiplex PCR; TCRdb keeps only in-frame clonotypes and omits some of them. The repertoire holds about 1.4 million clones, roughly 96% seen once, with approximately 1.2% in the top ten. Sequenced input: naive CD4+ T cells sorted from blood. As to subset: CD45RA+ positively selected. The receptors shown here come from a man aged 30 to 45 in good health.

The chain links TRBV9 to TRBJ1-4, with D possibly TRBD1 on 5 matching bases. Trimming stripped 3 bases from V and 5 bases from J, with 14 bases between. Germline V lookup: CDR1 SGDLS, CDR2 YYNGEE. This CDR3 comprises 15 residues. CDR3 in amino acids: CASSGPQGRNEKLFF. DNA of the CDR3: TGTGCCAGCAGCGGCCCGCAGGGAAGGAATGAAAAACTGTTTTTT.

This chain joins TRBV14 and TRBJ2-1, with 10 bases lining up with TRBD2. The germline gives CDR1 SGHDN, CDR2 FVKESK. The CDR3 runs 15 residues. The V gene end was trimmed by 4 bases and the J gene end by 6 bases; junction bases not matched to a gene: 6. The DNA for the CDR3 is TGTGCCAGCAGCCCCCTAGCGGGAGTTTTCAATGAGCAGTTCTTC. Protein sequence: CASSPLAGVFNEQFF. The full variable domain, rest sourced from reference TRBV14 and TRBJ2-1, is EAGVTQFPSHSVIEKGQTVTLRCDPISGHDNLYWYRRVMGKEIKFLLHFVKESKQDESGMPNNRFLAERTGGTYSTLKVQPAELEDSGVYFCASSPLAGVFNEQFFGPGTRLTVL.

V is TRBV19 and J is TRBJ2-7, with 9 bases that match TRBD2. Unmatched junction bases numbered 16, after V lost 10 bases and J lost 6 bases. Germline V gene lookup returns CDR1 LNHDA and CDR2 SQIVND (reference sequence). This CDR3 is 15 amino acids long. CDR3 bases: TGTGCCACCAAAGACTTAGCGGGAGACCCCTCCGAGCAGTACTTC. It translates to CATKDLAGDPSEQYF. Supplemented by reference TRBV19 and TRBJ2-7, the full variable domain reads DGGITQSPKYLFRKEGQNVTLSCEQNLNHDAMYWYRQDPGQGLRLIYYSQIVNDFQKGDIAEGYSVSREKKESFPLTVTSAQKNPTAFYLCATKDLAGDPSEQYFGPGTRLTVT.

The chain has TRBV11-2 and TRBJ2-7, with 7 positions matching TRBD2. The CDR3 length is 14 residues. Germline CDR1 and CDR2: SGHAT and FQNNGV. V gave up 4 bases and J gave up 0 bases; unmatched junction bases: 3. The CDR3 sequence is CASSSPSGSYEQYF. The CDR3 DNA reads as TGTGCCAGCAGCTCCCCTAGCGGCTCCTACGAGCAGTACTTC.

The chain uses TRBV11-2 and TRBJ2-4; 8 bases match TRBD2. The CDR3 sequence is 13 residues long. With 3 bases clipped from V and 7 bases from J, the junction kept 2 bases outside the gene matches. CDR1 and CDR2 from the germline V gene are SGHAT and FQNNGV. The CDR3 region is CASSFGGANIQYF. Here the CDR3 DNA reads TGTGCCAGCAGCTTCGGGGGGGCGAACATTCAGTACTTC.

Details on this clone: Different DNA sequences within this sample yield the same CDR3. The V and J genes are TRBV5-1 and TRBJ1-1; no clear D. Trimming shortened V by 1 base and J by 0 bases, and 10 bases separated the two germline ends. The CDR3 extends over 15 amino acids. Germline V lookup: CDR1 SGHRS, CDR2 YFSETQ. This CDR3 is CASSLSGPMNTEAFF. The CDR3 DNA follows: TGCGCCAGCAGCTTGTCAGGTCCTATGAACACTGAAGCTTTCTTT.

The chain is built from TRBV19 and TRBJ2-2; D gene ambiguous. CDR3 length: 13 amino acids. The V gene's germline CDR1 is LNHDA and CDR2 SQIVND (reference sequence). Trimming left V 5 bases short and J 3 bases short, with 7 bases between. The chain's CDR3 is CASSRPDTGELFF. The CDR3 region has the DNA TGTGCCAGTAGTCGACCTGACACCGGGGAGCTGTTTTTT.

The genes are TRBV5-4 and TRBJ1-1; no reliable D call. This CDR3 has 13 amino acids. Between the trimmed V and J ends, which lost 4 bases and 0 bases, there was a span of 7 bases. CDR1 is SGHNT and CDR2 is YYREEE in the germline V gene (reference sequence). Here the CDR3 reads CASSRGLNTEAFF. CDR3 in DNA: TGTGCCAGCAGCCGAGGACTGAACACTGAAGCTTTCTTT.

In DNA form, the CDR3 reads TGTGCCAGCAGCGCCGCTGACAGGGTTCCGGATGAGCAGTACTTC. This translates into CASSAADRVPDEQYF. The rearrangement links TRBV2 to TRBJ2-7; 7 bases fit TRBD1. Germline CDR1 SNHLY, CDR2 FYNNEI. There are 15 residues in the CDR3. Trimming removed 6 bases from V and 7 bases from J; junction bases left unmatched: 15. The variable domain in full, completed from reference TRBV2 and TRBJ2-7, reads EPEVTQTPSHQVTQMGQEVILRCVPISNHLYFYWYRQILGQKVEFLVSFYNNEISEKSEIFDDQFSVERPDGSNFTLKIRSTKLEDSAMYFCASSAADRVPDEQYFGPGTRLTVT.

The J gene is TRBJ2-2, the V gene TRBV4-2; D is unresolved. There are 14 residues in the CDR3. The V end lost 1 base, the J end lost 6 bases, and 9 bases lay between the germline ends. CDR1 and CDR2 from the germline V gene are LGHNA and YNFKEQ. Here the CDR3 reads CASSQVGSSGELFF. CDR3 bases: TGTGCCAGCAGCCAAGTGGGAAGCTCCGGGGAGCTGTTTTTT.

This chain connects TRBV28 to TRBJ2-7, with D tentatively TRBD1 (7 bases). V lost 2 bases and J lost 6, with 14 bases in between. CDR3 length: 14 amino acids. The V gene's germline CDR1 is MDHEN and CDR2 SYDVKM. This CDR3 is CASSLTGEDSEQYF. CDR3 coding DNA: TGTGCCAGCAGTTTAACAGGGGAGGATTCCGAGCAGTACTTC.

The gene calls are TRBV5-4 and TRBJ2-6; D call uncertain. CDR3 length: 14 amino acids. Germline-derived CDR1 and CDR2 are SGHNT and YYREEE (reference sequence). The V gene lost 3 bases and the J gene lost 2 bases, with 6 bases spanning the gap. The CDR3 is CASSSEAGANVLTF. The DNA of the CDR3 is TGTGCCAGCAGCTCAGAAGCTGGGGCCAACGTCCTGACTTTC.

V gene TRBV11-2 combines with J gene TRBJ1-5, with D possibly TRBD1 on 6 matching bases. CDR1 is SGHAT, CDR2 FQNNGV, per germline. This CDR3 spans 13 amino acids. V was pared by 0 bases and J by 9 bases, with 9 bases between. As DNA, the CDR3 is TGTGCCAGCAGCTTAGAACAGACAGGGCCCCAGCATTTT. Its protein is CASSLEQTGPQHF. Full variable domain (missing parts from reference TRBV11-2 and TRBJ1-5): EAGVAQSPRYKIIEKRQSVAFWCNPISGHATLYWYQQILGQGPKLLIQFQNNGVVDDSQLPKDRFSAERLKGVDSTLKIQPAKLEDSAVYLCASSLEQTGPQHFGDGTRLSIL.

V gene TRBV15 combines with J gene TRBJ2-1; TRBD1 agrees at 10 bases. Germline V gives CDR1 LNHNV, CDR2 YYDKDF (reference sequence). The ends lost 1 base at V and 4 bases at J; junction bases unmatched: 4. The CDR3 contains 16 residues. DNA for the CDR3: TGTGCCACCAGCAGAGGGGGGACAGGGGTTTACAATGAGCAGTTCTTC. Translated: CATSRGGTGVYNEQFF.

The chain is built from TRBV6-6 and TRBJ2-2, with 12 bases lining up with TRBD2. Germline V gene sequence: CDR1 MNHNY, CDR2 SVGAGI (reference sequence). This CDR3 is built from 16 residues. Trimming removed 6 bases from V and 7 bases from J; junction bases left unmatched: 9. CDR3 loop: CASSQRLAGVLGELFF. CDR3 sequence (DNA): TGTGCCAGCAGCCAACGACTAGCGGGAGTTCTCGGGGAGCTGTTTTTT.

The rearrangement uses TRBV5-4 and TRBJ1-5; unclear D gene. CDR3 length: 14 residues. Trimming stripped 4 bases from V and 2 bases from J, with 10 bases between. Per the germline V gene, CDR1 is SGHNT and CDR2 is YYREEE (reference sequence). This chain's CDR3 is CASSPGSGNQPQHF. In DNA, the CDR3 is TGTGCCAGCAGCCCTGGGAGCGGCAATCAGCCCCAGCATTTT.

The chain employs TRBV5-1 and TRBJ2-3; 13 bases agree with TRBD2. Germline CDR1 and CDR2: SGHRS and YFSETQ. The CDR3 runs 14 residues. Trimming at V came to 7 bases and at J to 6 bases, leaving 5 bases not matched to a gene. The CDR3 is CASQGLAGSDTQYF. DNA of the CDR3: TGCGCCAGCCAGGGACTAGCGGGGTCCGATACGCAGTATTTT.

V usage is TRBV7-3 and J usage is TRBJ2-1; 8 nucleotides agree with TRBD1. This CDR3 comprises 15 residues. CDR1 is SGHTA, CDR2 FQGTGA, per germline. Germline trimming cut 2 bases from V and 9 bases from J; bases unmatched to any gene: 9. The CDR3 region is CASSLLGQGLGEQFF. In DNA form, the CDR3 reads TGTGCCAGCAGCTTATTAGGACAGGGCCTCGGTGAGCAGTTCTTC. Together with reference TRBV7-3 and TRBJ2-1, the CDR3 gives the full variable domain: GAGVSQTPSNKVTEKGKYVELRCDPISGHTALYWYRQSLGQGPEFLIYFQGTGAADDSGLPNDRFFAVRPEGSVSTLKIQRTERGDSAVYLCASSLLGQGLGEQFFGPGTRLTVL.

The chain carries TRBV7-9 and TRBJ2-3; D is uncertain. The V gene's germline CDR1 is SEHNR and CDR2 FQNEAQ (reference sequence). The V and J ends lost 2 bases and 7 bases respectively, with 10 bases between them. The CDR3 has 13 residues. The CDR3 DNA reads TGTGCCAGCAGCTTATCGGAGTATAATACGCAGTATTTT. This gives the protein CASSLSEYNTQYF.